Listed below are T cell receptor beta chains from one sample, sequenced in a study of T cell changes during pregnancy in multiple sclerosis. Sequencing was performed with immunoSEQ multiplex PCR; in TCRdb, only in-frame clones are kept and a portion is missing. The profile shows about 41,000 clones, about 89% of them singletons. Material: CD4+ T cells from peripheral blood mononuclear cells, obtained in the first trimester of pregnancy. The receptors here all came from a female donor with multiple sclerosis, enrolled in a pregnancy study. Both conserved end residues are part of each CDR3. The order of the fields is J gene, V gene, CDR3 protein.

j_call: TRBJ1-4
v_call: TRBV11-3
cdr3_aa: CASSVTGLGSGEKLFF

j_call: TRBJ2-5
v_call: TRBV15
cdr3_aa: CATSRGQGGQETQYF

j_call: TRBJ2-3
v_call: TRBV5-5
cdr3_aa: CASSPGRGLATTDTQYF

j_call: TRBJ1-4
v_call: TRBV9
cdr3_aa: CASSPTRGGGDNEKLFF

j_call: TRBJ1-3
v_call: TRBV12-5
cdr3_aa: CASGLTHGRAGNTIYF

j_call: TRBJ1-4
v_call: TRBV6-5
cdr3_aa: CASSSQGWGEKLFF

j_call: TRBJ2-7
v_call: TRBV2
cdr3_aa: CASSEGAGVYEQYF

j_call: TRBJ1-5
v_call: TRBV10-2
cdr3_aa: CASSQQVNQPQHF

j_call: TRBJ2-1
v_call: TRBV5-8
cdr3_aa: CASSLVLAGGSIYNEQFF

j_call: TRBJ1-2
v_call: TRBV28
cdr3_aa: CASSLSTARSYGYTF

j_call: TRBJ1-3
v_call: TRBV6-1
cdr3_aa: CASRADGTRNTIYF

j_call: TRBJ2-3
v_call: TRBV5-3
cdr3_aa: CARSLGAGESTDTQYF

j_call: TRBJ2-1
v_call: TRBV18
cdr3_aa: CASSPSRGASGSGYNEQFF

j_call: TRBJ1-2
v_call: TRBV7-9
cdr3_aa: CASSLAVGTANYGYTF

j_call: TRBJ2-2
v_call: TRBV29-1
cdr3_aa: CSVLRQSANTGELFF

j_call: TRBJ2-5
v_call: TRBV18
cdr3_aa: CASSPARGAQETQYF

j_call: TRBJ2-3
v_call: TRBV7-9
cdr3_aa: CASSLVKADTQYF

j_call: TRBJ2-7
v_call: TRBV5-4
cdr3_aa: CASRPGGQALSSYEQYF

j_call: TRBJ1-1
v_call: TRBV30
cdr3_aa: CAWRDTGTLGAFF

j_call: TRBJ2-3
v_call: TRBV15
cdr3_aa: CATSRGTSTDTQYF

j_call: TRBJ2-5
v_call: TRBV27
cdr3_aa: CASSWGPQETQYF

j_call: TRBJ2-7
v_call: TRBV9
cdr3_aa: CASSEGGLGTSEQYF

j_call: TRBJ1-2
v_call: TRBV19
cdr3_aa: CASSPGQDSYGYTF